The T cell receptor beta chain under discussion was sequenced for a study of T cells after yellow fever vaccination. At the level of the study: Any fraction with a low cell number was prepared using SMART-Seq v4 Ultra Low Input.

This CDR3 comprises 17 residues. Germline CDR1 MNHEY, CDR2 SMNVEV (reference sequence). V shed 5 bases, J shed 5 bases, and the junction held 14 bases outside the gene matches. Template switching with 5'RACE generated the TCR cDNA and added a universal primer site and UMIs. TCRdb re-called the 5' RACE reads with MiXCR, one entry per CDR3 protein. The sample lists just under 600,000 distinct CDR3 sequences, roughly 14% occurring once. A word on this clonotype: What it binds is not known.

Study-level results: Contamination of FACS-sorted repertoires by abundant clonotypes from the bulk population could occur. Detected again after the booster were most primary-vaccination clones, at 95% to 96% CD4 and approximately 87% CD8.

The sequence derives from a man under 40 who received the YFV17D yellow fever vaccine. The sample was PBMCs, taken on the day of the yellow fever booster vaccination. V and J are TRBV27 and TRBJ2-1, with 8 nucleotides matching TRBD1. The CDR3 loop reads CASSHYPGTGDNNEQFF. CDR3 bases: TGTGCCAGCAGTCACTATCCCGGGACAGGAGATAACAATGAGCAGTTCTTC.